A selection of T cell receptor beta chains follows, all from one sample in a study of blood T cell repertoires in COVID-19. Data came from immunoSEQ multiplex PCR; TCRdb stores just in-frame clones and leaves some out. The sample shows about 140,000 clones, roughly 81% of them seen only once. The sequencing sample was made of peripheral blood. The receptors originated from a woman aged 45-59 years with active or convalescent COVID-19. Both conserved end residues are part of each CDR3. The order of the fields is J gene, D gene, V gene, CDR3 length, clone size, CDR3 DNA, CDR3 protein. A D gene is named only where the DNA matches it firmly. Some rows have no size entry. The others give once, few or many, or a class for an expanded clone.

TRBJ1-1	TRBD1	TRBV30	13	NA	TGTGCCTGGTCGGGACAGGTGAACACTGAAGCTTTCTTT	CAWSGQVNTEAFF
TRBJ1-2	TRBD1	TRBV5-1	15	NA	TGCGCCAGCAGACCCACAGGGGGCCAGTACTTTGGCTACACCTTC	CASRPTGGQYFGYTF
TRBJ2-1	NA	TRBV7-2	13	NA	TGTGCCAGCAGCTTACTGGGACTGAATGAGCAGTTCTTC	CASSLLGLNEQFF
TRBJ1-3	NA	TRBV2	14	NA	TGTGCCAGCGGCATCGACAGACCTGGAAACACCATATATTTT	CASGIDRPGNTIYF
TRBJ1-2	TRBD1	TRBV6-2/TRBV6-3	15	few	TGTGCCAGCAGTTACTCAGGGGACAGCGTCTATGGCTACACCTTC	CASSYSGDSVYGYTF
TRBJ2-3	TRBD2	TRBV6-2/TRBV6-3	15	NA	TGTGCCAGCAGTTTAGCGGGGGGCAGCACAGATACGCAGTATTTT	CASSLAGGSTDTQYF
TRBJ1-2	NA	TRBV19	13	once	TGTGCCAGTAGTCCTCGGGGGGTTGCTGGCTACACCTTC	CASSPRGVAGYTF
TRBJ2-3	TRBD1	TRBV7-7	16	NA	TGTGCTAGCAGCTTAGGGACAGGGGCAAGAACAGATACGCAGTATTTT	CASSLGTGARTDTQYF
TRBJ2-5	NA	TRBV10-3	12	NA	TGTGCCATCAGTGACAGGGAAGAGACCCAGTACTTC	CAISDREETQYF
TRBJ1-3	NA	TRBV28	14	few	TGTGCCAGCAGTTCGGGGAGCTCTGGAAACACCATATATTTT	CASSSGSSGNTIYF